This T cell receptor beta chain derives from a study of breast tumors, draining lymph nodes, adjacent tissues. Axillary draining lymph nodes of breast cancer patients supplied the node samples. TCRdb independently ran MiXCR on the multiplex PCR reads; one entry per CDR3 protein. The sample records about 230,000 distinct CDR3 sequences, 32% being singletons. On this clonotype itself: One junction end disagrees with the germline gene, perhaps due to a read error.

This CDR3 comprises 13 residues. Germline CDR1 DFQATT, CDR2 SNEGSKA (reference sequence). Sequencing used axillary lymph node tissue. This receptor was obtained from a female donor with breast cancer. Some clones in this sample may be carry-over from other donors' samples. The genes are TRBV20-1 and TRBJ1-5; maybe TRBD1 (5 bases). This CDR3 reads CSARVWGNEPQHF. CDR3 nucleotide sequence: TGCAGTGCTAGGGTGTGGGGCAATGAGCCCCAGCATTTT.